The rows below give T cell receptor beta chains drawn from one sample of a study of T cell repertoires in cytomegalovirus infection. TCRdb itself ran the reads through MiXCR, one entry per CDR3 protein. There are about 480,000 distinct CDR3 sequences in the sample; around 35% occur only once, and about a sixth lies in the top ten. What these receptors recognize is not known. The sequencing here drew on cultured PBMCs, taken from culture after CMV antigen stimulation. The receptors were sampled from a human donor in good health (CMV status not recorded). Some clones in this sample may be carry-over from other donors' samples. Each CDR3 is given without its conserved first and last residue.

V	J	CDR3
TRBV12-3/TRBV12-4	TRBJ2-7	ASSPGQGATYEQY
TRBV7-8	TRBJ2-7	ASSLATPGPQY
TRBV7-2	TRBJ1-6	ASSFQSDDRRGSPLH
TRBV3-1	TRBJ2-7	ASSPVAGGGYEQY
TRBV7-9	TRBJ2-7	ASSPRGGPGVDEQY
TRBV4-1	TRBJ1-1	ASGRDTEAF
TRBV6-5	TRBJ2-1	ASSYIAGPSWF
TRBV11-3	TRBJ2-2	ASSLVRGGTGELF
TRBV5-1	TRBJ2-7	ASSLGVGTSIYEQY
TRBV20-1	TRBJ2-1	SARGVEGQGYNEQF
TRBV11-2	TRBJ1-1	ASTGTGNTEAF
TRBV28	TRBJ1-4	ASSEGTTVNEKLF
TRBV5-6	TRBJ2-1	ASSSPSSISYNEQF
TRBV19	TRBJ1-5	ASRKAGNQPQH
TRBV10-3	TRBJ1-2	AITPGQGRYGYT
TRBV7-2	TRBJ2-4	ASSHAGLAGTKNIQY
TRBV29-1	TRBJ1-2	SAAGRHSYGYT
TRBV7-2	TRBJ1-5	ASSYPGGGNQPQH
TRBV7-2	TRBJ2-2	ASSLVTTGGYTGELF
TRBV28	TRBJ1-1	ASSQRRQTEAF
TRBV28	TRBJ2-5	ASSRAGTSGPRTQY
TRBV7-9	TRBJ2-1	ASSLDAQF
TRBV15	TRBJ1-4	ATSRGQNEKLF
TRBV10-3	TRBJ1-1	AIGKGARSGTEAF
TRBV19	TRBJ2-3	ASSAIPGLAGAPDTQY
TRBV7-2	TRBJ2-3	ASSLVPGGGWVDTQY
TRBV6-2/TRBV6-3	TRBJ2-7	ASSYSVALAYEQY
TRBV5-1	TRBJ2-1	ASSGGLLPNEQF
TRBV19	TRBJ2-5	ASSIDGGTQY
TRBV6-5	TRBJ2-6	ASSRAVGSSGANVLT
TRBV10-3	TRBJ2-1	AISEGSSYNEQF
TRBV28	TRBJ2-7	ASRRGSGQSYEQY
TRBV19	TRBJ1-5	ASSMIQRNQPQH
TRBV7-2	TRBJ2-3	ASSLGTSRDTQY
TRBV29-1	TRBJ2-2	SVGVSVAAGELF
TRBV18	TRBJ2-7	ASSLSWTSGGFYEQY
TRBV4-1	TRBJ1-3	ASSQRLGQRSVNTIY
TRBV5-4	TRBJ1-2	ASSLDRTNGYT
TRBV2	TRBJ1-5	ASGGRGQH
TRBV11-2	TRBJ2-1	ASSLVAGYNEQF
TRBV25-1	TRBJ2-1	ASTIPGTYNEQF
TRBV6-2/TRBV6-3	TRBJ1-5	ASSYSGQGTNNQPQH
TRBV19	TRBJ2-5	ASSVTGDGETQY
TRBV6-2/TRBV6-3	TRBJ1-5	ASSYPTMDRAINQPQH
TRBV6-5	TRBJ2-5	ASSSDFGFSGRGQETQY
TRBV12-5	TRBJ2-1	ASGLAGTTSSPFNEQF
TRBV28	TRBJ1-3	ASSPSRGSGNTIY
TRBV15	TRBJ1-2	ATSSGQAYGYT
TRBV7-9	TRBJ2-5	ASRLAVRMQETQY
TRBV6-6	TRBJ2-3	ASSPRHPTDTQY
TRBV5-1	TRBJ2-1	ASSLEQLNNEQF
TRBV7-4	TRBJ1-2	ASSFGRLYGYT
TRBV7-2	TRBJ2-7	ASSPTASYEQY
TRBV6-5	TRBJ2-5	ASSYRLAGRETQY
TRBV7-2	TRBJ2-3	ASSSMGGRGNTQY